A single sample gave rise to the 25 T cell receptor beta chains below, sequenced in a study of regulatory T cells in long-lasting Graves disease. Stated time point: newly diagnosed GD, antithyroid drugs for less than 3 months. Scientists built the TCR library using RNA that was extracted from PBMCs. According to the study, TCR beta libraries were built with iRepertoire HTBI primers and CDR3-region Arm-PCR. TCRdb used MiXCR to reprocess the multiplex PCR reads, holding one entry per CDR3 protein. The sample has roughly 610,000 distinct CDR3 sequences; roughly 15% are singletons. This sample was also put to use in a study of T cells in Graves' hyperthyroidism and ophthalmopathy.

This sample comprised peripheral blood mononuclear cells (PBMCs), obtained at new diagnosis, from a patient treated with antithyroid drugs. Receptors originate from a man aged 18 to 35 with Graves disease.

This sequence joins TRBV19 and TRBJ2-1; D is possibly TRBD1 or TRBD2 (5 bases each). Trimming cost V 4 bases and J 4 bases, with 14 bases left between them. The CDR3 loop spans 15 amino acids. Per the germline V gene, CDR1 is LNHDA and CDR2 is SQIVND (reference sequence). CDR3 DNA sequence: TGTGCCAGTAGTAACGATCCGGGGCCATACAATGAGCAGTTCTTC. It encodes CASSNDPGPYNEQFF.

This clonotype was counted many times. The genes are TRBV27 and TRBJ2-7; TRBD1 aligns across 10 bases. The CDR3 covers 16 residues. J lost 7 bases, V lost 2 bases, and 11 bases had no gene match. Germline V CDR1 and CDR2: MNHEY, SMNVEV (reference sequence). CDR3 amino acids: CASSLKFRQGAVEQYF. CDR3 DNA: TGTGCCAGCAGTTTAAAGTTCCGACAGGGGGCTGTGGAGCAGTACTTC.

This clonotype has more than one count but fewer than ten. The gene calls are TRBV11-1 and TRBJ2-7, with TRBD1 matching 8 bases. This CDR3 contains 15 residues. After removal of 6 bases from V and 4 bases from J, the junction contained 11 bases not matched to a gene. Per the germline V gene, CDR1 is SGHAT and CDR2 is FQDESV (reference sequence). CDR3 in amino acids: CASRDPGQVSYEQYF. CDR3 DNA: TGTGCCAGCAGAGATCCGGGACAGGTCTCATACGAGCAGTACTTC. Combining the CDR3 with reference TRBV11-1 and TRBJ2-7 gives the whole variable domain EAEVAQSPRYKITEKSQAVAFWCDPISGHATLYWYRQILGQGPELLVQFQDESVVDDSQLPKDRFSAERLKGVDSTLKIQPAELGDSAMYLCASRDPGQVSYEQYFGPGTRLTVT.

This clonotype was counted only a few times. The CDR3 coding sequence is TGTGCCAGTAGTACCCAAGGACTGAGCACTGAAGCTTTCTTT. This codes for CASSTQGLSTEAFF. The chain links TRBV19 to TRBJ1-1; D is ambiguous. The CDR3 totals 14 residues. Looked up from germline, CDR1 is LNHDA and CDR2 is SQIVND (reference sequence). Trimming pared 4 bases from V and 4 bases from J, leaving 13 bases between.

This clonotype has a handful of counts. DNA of the CDR3: TGTGCCAGCAGTCTCCCCCATTCGGGACTAGCTGGGGCAGATACGCAGTATTTT. Translated: CASSLPHSGLAGADTQYF. This chain uses TRBV27 with TRBJ2-3; 9 bases are a match to TRBD2. CDR3 length: 18 residues. With 5 bases clipped from V and 4 bases from J, the junction kept 16 bases outside the gene matches. The germline V gene has CDR1 MNHEY and CDR2 SMNVEV (reference sequence).

This clonotype has at least ten counts. This sequence joins TRBV11-2 and TRBJ2-3; D is uncertain. Trimming cost V 2 bases and J 1 base, with 13 bases left between them. This CDR3 region has 16 residues. Germline-derived CDR1 and CDR2 are SGHAT and FQNNGV. CDR3: CASSLLRSRGTDTQYF. DNA for the CDR3: TGTGCCAGCAGCTTACTTCGGAGCCGGGGCACAGATACGCAGTATTTT.

In the case of this clonotype: A single base separates this from a much larger clone, so it may be a read error. The chain has TRBV12-3 or TRBV12-4 and TRBJ2-1; 11 bases agree with TRBD2. V shed 5 bases and J 8 bases; nucleotides not matched to a gene: 11. The CDR3 is made up of 16 amino acids. The CDR3 sequence: CASSGPLAGVYDEQFF. In DNA, the CDR3 is TGTGCCAGCAGTGGCCCACTAGCGGGAGTTTACGATGAGCAGTTCTTC.

V and J are TRBV29-1 and TRBJ1-1; D gene unclear. Per the germline V gene, CDR1 is SQVTM and CDR2 is ANQGSEA. This CDR3 has 13 amino acids. V was cut by 4 bases and J by 4 bases, with 13 bases left in between. The CDR3 DNA reads TGCAGCGTTGTCTCGCAGCCCACCACTGAAGCTTTCTTT. Translated: CSVVSQPTTEAFF.

The chain has TRBV29-1 and TRBJ1-4; D remains unclear. Trimming left V 7 bases short and J 7 bases short, with 19 bases between. Germline V gene lookup returns CDR1 SQVTM and CDR2 ANQGSEA. CDR3 length equals 14 residues. As DNA, the CDR3 is TGCAGCGCCCGATTAGTATACCCGATTGAAAAACTGTTTTTT. Its protein product is CSARLVYPIEKLFF.

The chain uses TRBV5-1 and TRBJ2-3; no reliable D call. V gave up 0 bases and J gave up 6 bases, with 11 bases separating them. The CDR3 is 14 residues long. Germline CDR1 and CDR2: SGHRS and YFSETQ. CDR3 protein: CASSLGAAEDTQYF. CDR3 nucleotide sequence: TGCGCCAGCAGCTTGGGGGCCGCCGAGGATACGCAGTATTTT.

The V gene is TRBV28, the J gene TRBJ1-5, with 8 bases that match TRBD1. V dropped 10 bases and J dropped 1; count of bases not matched to a gene: 3. This CDR3 has 13 amino acids. The V gene's germline CDR1 is MDHEN and CDR2 SYDVKM. CDR3 DNA: TGTGCCATTAACAGGGGGAGCAATCAGCCCCAGCATTTT. Translation: CAINRGSNQPQHF.

This clonotype appeared a few times. The J gene is TRBJ2-2, the V gene TRBV3-1, with no clear D. Germline V gives CDR1 LGHDT, CDR2 YNNKEL (reference sequence). The CDR3 contains 15 residues. V was cut by 1 base and J by 7 bases, with 13 bases left in between. CDR3 amino acids: CASSQVWGEIGELFF. Here the CDR3 DNA reads TGTGCCAGCAGCCAAGTTTGGGGTGAAATCGGGGAGCTGTTTTTT.

This clonotype was seen repeatedly, ten times or more. The rearrangement joins TRBV27 to TRBJ2-1, with 8 bases fitting TRBD2. The germline V gene encodes CDR1 MNHEY and CDR2 SMNVEV (reference sequence). The CDR3 runs to 17 residues. V shed 6 bases, J shed 5 bases, and the junction held 15 bases outside the gene matches. Written as DNA, the CDR3 is TGTGCCAGCAGAGGACTAGCCCACACGAGTGGCGACAATGAGCAGTTCTTC. Translating gives CASRGLAHTSGDNEQFF.

This clonotype was detected a few times. This chain joins TRBV12-3 or TRBV12-4 and TRBJ1-2; 9 bases map to TRBD1. V shed 6 bases, J shed 4 bases, and the junction held 6 bases outside the gene matches. CDR3 length: 14 residues. In DNA form, the CDR3 reads TGTGCCAGCAGGTCTACAGGGGGCAGCTATGGCTACACCTTC. It codes for CASRSTGGSYGYTF.

This clonotype was detected only once. CDR3 sequence: CASSEGQSYNEQFF. The CDR3 DNA reads as TGTGCCAGCAGCGAGGGGCAGTCCTACAATGAGCAGTTCTTC. The V call is TRBV9, the J call TRBJ2-1; the D gene is possibly TRBD1 (5 bases). This CDR3 region has 14 residues. Germline CDR1 and CDR2: SGDLS and YYNGEE. V lost 3 bases and J 1 base, leaving 8 bases between the germline ends. The full variable domain, its missing parts supplied by reference TRBV9 and TRBJ2-1, is DSGVTQTPKHLITATGQRVTLRCSPRSGDLSVYWYQQSLDQGLQFLIQYYNGEERAKGNILERFSAQQFPDLHSELNLSSLELGDSALYFCASSEGQSYNEQFFGPGTRLTVL.

This clonotype was observed many times. CDR3 nucleotide sequence: TGTGCCAGCAGTTATCGGGCCACTGAAGCTTTCTTT. Its translation: CASSYRATEAFF. The chain employs TRBV28 and TRBJ1-1, with D unresolved. This CDR3 is built from 12 residues. CDR1 MDHEN and CDR2 SYDVKM come from the germline V gene. V was cut by 4 bases and J by 4 bases, with 7 bases left in between.

A remark on this clonotype: A much more abundant neighbour one base away suggests this may be a read error. This chain uses TRBV20-1 with TRBJ2-2, with a possible D match to TRBD2 (6 bases). The V and J ends lost 3 bases and 7 bases respectively, with 9 bases between them. This CDR3 has 12 amino acids. In germline, CDR1 is DFQATT, CDR2 SNEGSKA (reference sequence). CDR3 sequence (DNA): TGCAGTGCTAGCGGGAGTGGCGGGGAGCTGTTTTTT. Translation gives CSASGSGGELFF.

The CDR3 is CASSVSQGSSYEQYF. The CDR3 DNA follows: TGTGCCAGCAGCGTTTCGCAGGGAAGCTCCTACGAGCAGTACTTC. The chain couples TRBV28 to TRBJ2-7; the D gene is possibly TRBD1 (5 bases). The CDR3 runs 15 residues. V lost 6 bases and J lost 0, with 15 bases in between. Germline V gene lookup returns CDR1 MDHEN and CDR2 SYDVKM.

Ten or more counts support this clonotype. The chain combines TRBV28 with TRBJ2-7, with 7 positions matching TRBD2. After removal of 2 bases from V and 6 bases from J, the junction contained 7 bases not matched to a gene. Germline CDR1 MDHEN, CDR2 SYDVKM. The CDR3 consists of 14 residues. CDR3 in amino acids: CASSLPWGGFEQYF. The CDR3 region has the DNA TGTGCCAGCAGTTTACCATGGGGGGGGTTCGAGCAGTACTTC.

This clonotype has at least ten counts. This chain connects TRBV27 to TRBJ1-1, with a possible D match to TRBD1 (5 bases). The germline V gene encodes CDR1 MNHEY and CDR2 SMNVEV (reference sequence). Trimming removed 0 bases from V and 3 bases from J, with 14 bases in between. The CDR3 loop spans 16 amino acids. The CDR3 nucleotides read TGTGCCAGCAGTTTATCCAGGGACTTATCTCACACTGAAGCTTTCTTT. Protein product: CASSLSRDLSHTEAFF.

V and J are TRBV13 and TRBJ2-2; 8 bases are a match to TRBD2. The trim removed 5 bases at V and 8 bases at J, leaving 7 bases unmatched. CDR1 is PRHDT and CDR2 is FYEKMQ in the germline V gene (reference sequence). The CDR3 covers 14 residues. The CDR3 DNA reads TGTGCCAGCAGCCCAGCGGGGGTAGCGGGGGAGCTGTTTTTT. This sequence encodes CASSPAGVAGELFF. Full variable domain (missing parts from reference TRBV13 and TRBJ2-2): AAGVIQSPRHLIKEKRETATLKCYPIPRHDTVYWYQQGPGQDPQFLISFYEKMQSDKGSIPDRFSAQQFSDYHSELNMSSLELGDSALYFCASSPAGVAGELFFGEGSRLTVL.

This clonotype occurred many times. The chain recombines TRBV2 with TRBJ1-2, with D unclear. This CDR3 region has 14 residues. V was shortened by 3 bases and J by 5 bases, with 13 bases between the two germline ends. Per the germline V gene, CDR1 is SNHLY and CDR2 is FYNNEI. The CDR3: CASSDLGITYGYTF. The CDR3, as DNA: TGTGCCAGCAGTGATCTGGGGATTACGTATGGCTACACCTTC.

As to this clonotype: A much bigger clone sits one base away, suggesting this may be a read error. The gene calls are TRBV2 and TRBJ2-3; 7 bases map to TRBD2. The J call may be faulty, since TRBJ2-5 better matches the DNA end. This CDR3 has 12 residues. The germline V gene encodes CDR1 SNHLY and CDR2 FYNNEI. The CDR3, as DNA: TGTGCCCTGAGCGGGGAGGGGGAGACCCAGTACTTC. Translating gives CALSGEGETQYF.

This clonotype was seen at least ten times. V usage is TRBV6-2 or TRBV6-3 and J usage is TRBJ2-5; D not certain. V gave up 6 bases and J gave up 5 bases, with 16 bases separating them. Looked up from germline, CDR1 is MNHEY and CDR2 is SVGEGT. The CDR3 contains 14 residues. CDR3 bases: TGTGCCAGCAGCCGGGCCGCAAGTTCCGAGACCCAGTACTTC. It encodes CASSRAASSETQYF.

This clonotype was recorded a few times. The chain uses TRBV19 and TRBJ1-3; TRBD1 matches at 7 bases. Per the germline V gene, CDR1 is LNHDA and CDR2 is SQIVND (reference sequence). Germline trimming cut 7 bases from V and 0 bases from J; bases unmatched to any gene: 6. The CDR3 length is 15 residues. The CDR3 sequence is CASNPGDSSGNTIYF. CDR3 nucleotide sequence: TGTGCCAGTAACCCCGGGGACAGCTCTGGAAACACCATATATTTT.